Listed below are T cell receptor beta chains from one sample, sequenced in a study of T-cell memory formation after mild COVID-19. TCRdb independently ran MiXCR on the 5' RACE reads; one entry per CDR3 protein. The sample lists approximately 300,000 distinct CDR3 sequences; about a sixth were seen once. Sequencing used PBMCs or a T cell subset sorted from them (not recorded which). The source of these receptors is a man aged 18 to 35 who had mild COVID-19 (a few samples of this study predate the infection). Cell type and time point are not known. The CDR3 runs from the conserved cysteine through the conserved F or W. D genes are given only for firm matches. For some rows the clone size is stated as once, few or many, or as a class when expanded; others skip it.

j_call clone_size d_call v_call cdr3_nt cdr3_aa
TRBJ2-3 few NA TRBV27 TGTGCCAGCAGTTTTACAGGTCCGCCAATCACAGATACGCAGTATTTT CASSFTGPPITDTQYF
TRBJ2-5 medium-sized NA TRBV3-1 TGTGCCAGCAGCCAAGTAGTGATAGCGGTGTCACAAGAGACCCAGTACTTC CASSQVVIAVSQETQYF
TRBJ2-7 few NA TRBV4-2 TGTGCCAGCAGCCATAACTTGGGGTCCTACGAGCAGTACTTC CASSHNLGSYEQYF
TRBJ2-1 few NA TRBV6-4 TGTGCCAGCAACCCTGAGGGGGGAAGCTCCTACAATGAGCAGTTCTTC CASNPEGGSSYNEQFF
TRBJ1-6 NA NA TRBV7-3 TGTGCCAGCAGCCCAAACTGGAATTCACCCCTCCACTTT CASSPNWNSPLHF
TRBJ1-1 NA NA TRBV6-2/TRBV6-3 TGTGCCAGCAGTTACTCGTCTGGGGGTGAAGCTTTCTTT CASSYSSGGEAFF
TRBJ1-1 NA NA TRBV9 TGTGCCAGCAGCGTAGGAGGGGACCGGCACACTGAAGCTTTCTTT CASSVGGDRHTEAFF
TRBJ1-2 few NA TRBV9 TGTGCCAGCAGCACCGGGACCCCGGGACGTGTTGGCTACACCTTC CASSTGTPGRVGYTF
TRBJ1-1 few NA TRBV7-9 TGTGCCAGCAGCTCCCGTCTTTTGCGGGCTCCAATGAACACTGAAGCTTTCTTT CASSSRLLRAPMNTEAFF
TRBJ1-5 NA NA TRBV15 TGTGCCACCGGGCGGAGCAATCAGCCCCAGCATTTT CATGRSNQPQHF
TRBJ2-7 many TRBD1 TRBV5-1 TGCGCCAGCAGCTCGCAACCGCCGGGACAGGGAGCCTACGAGCAGTACTTC CASSSQPPGQGAYEQYF
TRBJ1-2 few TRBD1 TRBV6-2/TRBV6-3 TGTGCCAGCGAGACAGGGGGCAGCTATGGCTACACCTTC CASETGGSYGYTF
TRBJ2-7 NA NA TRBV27 TGTGCCAGCAGCCGTCGGGACGTGGGGGAGCAGTACTTC CASSRRDVGEQYF
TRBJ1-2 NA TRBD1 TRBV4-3 TGCGCCAGCAGCCAAGAAAGGGGGCCTTTTAACTATGGCTACACCTTC CASSQERGPFNYGYTF